The rows below give T cell receptor beta chains drawn from one sample of a study of blood T cell repertoires in COVID-19. Assay used: immunoSEQ multiplex PCR; TCRdb lists only in-frame clones, some missing. Here the sample spans 150,000 to 200,000 clones, 87% being singletons. Sequenced input: peripheral blood. The receptor set was obtained from a human donor in a cohort sampled during active COVID-19. CDR3s include the opening cysteine and the closing phenylalanine or tryptophan. D genes are given only for firm matches. Expanded clones are given a class, and other clones once, few, many or no size at all.

cdr3_aa cdr3_nt j_call clone_size d_call v_call
CAWSVESYNEQFF TGTGCCTGGAGTGTGGAGTCCTACAATGAGCAGTTCTTC TRBJ2-1 . . TRBV30
CASSYSRPGGWAEQYF TGTGCCAGCAGTTACTCCCGACCAGGGGGCTGGGCCGAGCAGTACTTC TRBJ2-7 . TRBD1 TRBV6-2/TRBV6-3
CASSLGLAGANEQFF TGTGCCAGCAGCTTAGGACTAGCGGGAGCGAATGAGCAGTTCTTC TRBJ2-1 . TRBD2 TRBV11-2
CASSLNLGGSETQYF TGCGCCAGCAGCTTGAACCTAGGGGGCAGTGAGACCCAGTACTTC TRBJ2-5 . TRBD1 TRBV5-1
CASSLTGAGELFF TGTGCCAGCAGCTTAACAGGAGCCGGGGAGCTGTTTTTT TRBJ2-2 once . TRBV5-4
CASSEARSALYEQYF TGTGCCAGCAGTGAGGCAAGGTCAGCTCTTTACGAGCAGTACTTC TRBJ2-7 . . TRBV28
CASSPQGLAGGPGFEQYF TGTGCCAGCAGCCCACAAGGACTAGCGGGAGGGCCTGGGTTCGAGCAGTACTTC TRBJ2-7 . TRBD2 TRBV9
CSVGGTGVAGELFF TGCAGCGTTGGGGGGACAGGGGTCGCCGGGGAGCTGTTTTTT TRBJ2-2 . TRBD1 TRBV29-1
CASSLAWRTSTDTQYF TGCGCCAGCAGCTTGGCCTGGCGGACAAGCACAGATACGCAGTATTTT TRBJ2-3 . . TRBV5-1
CASSPSTGELFF TGTGCCAGCAGCCCCAGCACCGGGGAGCTGTTTTTT TRBJ2-2 . . TRBV13
CASSLTTTYEQYF TGTGCCAGCAGCTTGACAACCACCTACGAGCAGTACTTC TRBJ2-7 . . TRBV11-3
CASSPTAGPSYEQYF TGTGCCAGCAGCCCGACAGCGGGGCCTTCCTACGAGCAGTACTTC TRBJ2-7 . TRBD2 TRBV27
CASSLLLAGRYNEQFF TGTGCCAGCAGCTTATTGCTAGCGGGGCGATACAATGAGCAGTTCTTC TRBJ2-1 . TRBD2 TRBV7-2
CASRGQGAITGYTF TGTGCCAGCAGGGGACAGGGGGCAATCACGGGCTACACCTTC TRBJ1-2 . TRBD1 TRBV6-5
CASSPDSTHQPQHF TGTGCCAGCTCACCGGACAGTACCCATCAGCCCCAGCATTTT TRBJ1-5 . . TRBV18
CAWSGTLYGYTF TGTGCCTGGAGTGGGACACTCTATGGCTACACCTTC TRBJ1-2 . . TRBV30
CASSFGFYGYTF TGTGCCAGCAGTTTCGGGTTCTATGGCTACACCTTC TRBJ1-2 . . TRBV12-3/TRBV12-4
CATSDSGQGAGYEQFF TGTGCCACCAGTGATTCGGGACAGGGGGCTGGCTATGAGCAGTTCTTC TRBJ2-1 . TRBD1 TRBV24-1
CASSIGIAFYEQYF TGTGCCAGTAGTATCGGAATAGCCTTCTACGAGCAGTACTTC TRBJ2-7 . . TRBV19
CASTTPHRVSNQPQHF TGTGCCAGCACCACCCCCCACAGGGTTAGCAATCAGCCCCAGCATTTT TRBJ1-5 . . TRBV28
CASSPREELKNTGELFF TGTGCCAGCAGCCCCCGGGAGGAACTTAAGAACACCGGGGAGCTGTTTTTT TRBJ2-2 once TRBD2 TRBV9
CASRGQGGMNTEAFF TGTGCCAGCAGGGGACAGGGTGGCATGAACACTGAAGCTTTCTTT TRBJ1-1 . TRBD1 TRBV27
CASSVSGSTDTQYF TGTGCCAGCAGCGTTAGCGGGAGCACAGATACGCAGTATTTT TRBJ2-3 . TRBD2 TRBV9
CASSQLAPTQYF TGTGCCAGCAGCCAACTAGCGCCAACCCAGTACTTC TRBJ2-5 . TRBD2 TRBV7-8
CASSYGRVLYGYTF TGTGCCAGCAGTTATGGCAGGGTCCTCTATGGCTACACCTTC TRBJ1-2 . . TRBV6-5
CASSIGQGAVSLMNTEAFF TGCGCCAGCAGTATCGGACAGGGGGCCGTATCTCTTATGAACACTGAAGCTTTCTTT TRBJ1-1 . TRBD1 TRBV5-1
CASSTRDANTEAFF TGTGCCAGCAGTACCAGGGATGCAAACACTGAAGCTTTCTTT TRBJ1-1 . . TRBV28
CATSAGEPNQPQHF TGTGCCACCAGCGCAGGGGAACCGAATCAGCCCCAGCATTTT TRBJ1-5 . . TRBV24-1
CAWSHDSYNEQFF TGTGCCTGGAGCCATGACAGCTACAATGAGCAGTTCTTC TRBJ2-1 . . TRBV30